The 13 T cell receptor beta chains given below trace back to one sample, sequenced in a study of control samples from healthy donors and cancer patients. TCRdb's table, derived via immunoSEQ multiplex PCR, lists solely in-frame clones and lacks some. The sample carries 150,000 or so clones, under 95% recorded once. The specimen was blood. Receptors were obtained from a man aged 18 to 30 in good health.

A single count supports this clone. This chain joins TRBV28 and TRBJ2-7, with 9 positions matching TRBD1. Germline V gene lookup returns CDR1 MDHEN and CDR2 SYDVKM. J gave up 5 bases and V 6 bases, and 8 bases lay outside the gene matches. This CDR3 has 14 residues. CDR3 nucleotides: TGTGCCAGCAGATCCAGGGACAGGGTAAACGAGCAGTACTTC. It yields the protein CASRSRDRVNEQYF.

This clone has just one count. The rearrangement uses TRBV7-2 and TRBJ2-2; no clear D gene. V gave up 5 bases and J gave up 5 bases, with 15 bases separating them. Germline CDR1 and CDR2: SGHTA and FQGNSA. The CDR3 totals 15 residues. In DNA form, the CDR3 reads TGTGCCAGCAGCCAGGACCTCGTGGGGACCGGGGAGCTGTTTTTT. Its protein product is CASSQDLVGTGELFF.

In DNA, the CDR3 is TGTGCCAGTAGTATTACCGGGGTACTAGCGGGGGCCCTTACGAACACCGGGGAGCTGTTTTTT. Protein sequence: CASSITGVLAGALTNTGELFF. The chain employs TRBV19 and TRBJ2-2; 11 nucleotides agree with TRBD2. The CDR3 runs to 21 residues. CDR1 is LNHDA, CDR2 SQIVND, per germline (reference sequence). With 3 bases clipped from V and 0 bases from J, the junction kept 15 bases outside the gene matches.

This rearrangement joins TRBV18 to TRBJ1-2, with TRBD1 matching over 9 bases. This CDR3 has 15 residues. V shed 3 bases, J shed 3 bases, and the junction held 5 bases outside the gene matches. Germline assignment: CDR1 KGHSH and CDR2 LQKENI. The CDR3 spells CASSPGTGTHYGYTF. CDR3 sequence (DNA): TGTGCCAGCTCACCTGGGACAGGGACTCACTATGGCTACACCTTC. Full variable domain (missing parts from reference TRBV18 and TRBJ1-2): NAGVMQNPRHLVRRRGQEARLRCSPMKGHSHVYWYRQLPEEGLKFMVYLQKENIIDESGMPKERFSAEFPKEGPSILRIQQVVRGDSAAYFCASSPGTGTHYGYTFGSGTRLTVV.

This clone was seen more than once but under ten times. This chain links TRBV5-1 with TRBJ2-2; D gene ambiguous. CDR3 size: 15 residues. Trimming left V 0 bases short and J 0 bases short, with 6 bases between. Germline assignment: CDR1 SGHRS and CDR2 YFSETQ. The CDR3 reads CASSLAGTNTGELFF. The DNA for the CDR3 is TGCGCCAGCAGCTTGGCGGGCACGAACACCGGGGAGCTGTTTTTT.

V gene TRBV9 combines with J gene TRBJ1-1; D is perhaps TRBD1 (5 bases). Trimming removed 4 bases from V and 1 base from J, with 14 bases in between. This CDR3 has 15 amino acids. Germline V gene lookup returns CDR1 SGDLS and CDR2 YYNGEE. The CDR3 nucleotides read TGTGCCAGCAGCCTAAGAGGGCAGGGGAACACTGAAGCTTTCTTT. The encoded protein is CASSLRGQGNTEAFF.

The chain employs TRBV19 and TRBJ1-1; D call uncertain. This CDR3 spans 14 amino acids. Looked up from germline, CDR1 is LNHDA and CDR2 is SQIVND (reference sequence). V shed 1 base and J shed 2 bases, with 8 bases lying between them. The CDR3 DNA reads TGTGCCAGTAGTATAGTCCACGGCAACACTGAAGCTTTCTTT. This sequence encodes CASSIVHGNTEAFF. Looking up the rest from reference TRBV19 and TRBJ1-1 gives the full variable domain: DGGITQSPKYLFRKEGQNVTLSCEQNLNHDAMYWYRQDPGQGLRLIYYSQIVNDFQKGDIAEGYSVSREKKESFPLTVTSAQKNPTAFYLCASSIVHGNTEAFFGQGTRLTVV.

This chain links TRBV29-1 with TRBJ1-2; D is undetermined. CDR3 length: 17 amino acids. V was shortened by 6 bases and J by 7 bases, with 30 bases between the two germline ends. CDR1 and CDR2 (germline): SQVTM, ANQGSEA. CDR3 DNA sequence: TGCAGCGTCCGGATGGAGCCCCTTGAGGACCGGTGGAGTGGCTACACCTTC. Its translation is CSVRMEPLEDRWSGYTF.

The chain is built from TRBV3-1 (or the pseudogene TRBV3-2) and TRBJ1-4; possible D gene TRBD1, 5 bases. Trimming left V 7 bases short and J 3 bases short, with 12 bases between. Germline-derived CDR1 and CDR2 are LGHDT and YNNKEL (reference sequence). The CDR3 has 14 amino acids. In DNA form, the CDR3 reads TGTGCCAGCACCCAGGGAGTGTCTAATGAAAAACTGTTTTTT. Its protein is CASTQGVSNEKLFF.

For this clone: Additional DNA sequences in this sample encode the identical CDR3. J is TRBJ1-1 and V is TRBV6-5, with D perhaps TRBD1 (5 bases). Trimming took off 0 bases at V and 1 base at J, with 9 bases between the two ends. CDR1 is MNHEY and CDR2 is SVGAGI in the germline V gene. The CDR3 spans 15 residues. The CDR3: CASSYSGGWNTEAFF. The CDR3 coding sequence is TGTGCCAGCAGTTACTCGGGGGGATGGAACACTGAAGCTTTCTTT.

V and J are TRBV10-2 and TRBJ2-7; 11 nucleotides line up with TRBD2. V trimming: 5 bases; J trimming: 6 bases; junction bases outside the gene matches: 6. The length of the CDR3 is 14 residues. Germline V lookup: CDR1 WSHSY, CDR2 SAAADI. The CDR3 nucleotides are TGCGCCAGCAGTCTAGCGGGAGGTTCGGTCGAGCAGTACTTC. Translated, it gives CASSLAGGSVEQYF.

The CDR3 region has the DNA TGTGCCAGCAGCTTAGATGGGCCGATTGAAGCTTTCTTT. Encoded protein: CASSLDGPIEAFF. The J gene is TRBJ1-1, the V gene TRBV7-9, with unresolved D. The CDR3 extends over 13 amino acids. Per germline, CDR1 SEHNR and CDR2 FQNEAQ (reference sequence). V was cut by 1 base and J by 7 bases, with 10 bases left in between.

This chain links TRBV13 with TRBJ2-3; D remains unclear. From germline, CDR1 is PRHDT and CDR2 FYEKMQ (reference sequence). The CDR3 has 12 residues. V lost 0 bases and J lost 10, with 8 bases in between. The CDR3 loop is CASSLGSESQYF. The CDR3 coding sequence is TGTGCCAGCAGCTTAGGCTCCGAGTCGCAGTATTTT.